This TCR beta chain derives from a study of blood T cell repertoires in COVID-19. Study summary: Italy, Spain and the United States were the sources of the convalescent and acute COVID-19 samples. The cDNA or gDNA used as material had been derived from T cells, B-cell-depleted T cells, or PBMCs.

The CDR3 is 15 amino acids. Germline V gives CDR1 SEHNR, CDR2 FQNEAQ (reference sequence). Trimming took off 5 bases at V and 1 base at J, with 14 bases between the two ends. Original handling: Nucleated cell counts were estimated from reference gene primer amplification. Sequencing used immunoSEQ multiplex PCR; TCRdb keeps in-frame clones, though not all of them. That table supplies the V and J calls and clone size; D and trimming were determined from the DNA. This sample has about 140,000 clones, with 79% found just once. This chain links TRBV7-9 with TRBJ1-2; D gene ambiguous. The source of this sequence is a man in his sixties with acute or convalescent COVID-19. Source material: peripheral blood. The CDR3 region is CASSPSVASNYGYTF. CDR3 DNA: TGTGCCAGCAGCCCGAGCGTAGCAAGTAACTATGGCTACACCTTC.